This TCR beta chain was profiled in a study of cytomegalovirus exposure and HLA in healthy donors. Regarding the study as a whole: Apart from CMV serostatus, no immune exposure information was available.

This clone has just one count. Its matching antigen is unknown. All the people who gave samples were healthy bone marrow donors. V lost 4 bases to trimming and J lost 2 bases; unmatched junction nucleotides: 7. The CDR3 contains 15 residues. Per germline, CDR1 MNHEY and CDR2 SVGAGI. Primers included in the PCR were 60 Vbeta and 13 Jbeta primers. The table came from immunoSEQ multiplex PCR; TCRdb's copy has only in-frame clones and leaves some out. The table lists more than 150,000 clones, 75% to 90% of them singletons. This clonotype originated in a man in his forties or fifties in good health and CMV-seronegative. The source material was PBMCs. The chain combines TRBV6-5 with TRBJ1-2; 7 nucleotides line up with TRBD1. The chain's CDR3 is CASSLFRGANYGYTF. In nucleotides, the CDR3 is TGTGCCAGCAGTTTATTCAGGGGGGCCAACTATGGCTACACCTTC.